What follows are 6 T cell receptor beta chains derived from one specimen sequenced in a study of blood T cell repertoires in COVID-19. Clones were sequenced by immunoSEQ multiplex PCR, and TCRdb holds only the in-frame ones, with some missing. This sample has over 150,000 clones, with about 88% found just once. The specimen sequenced was peripheral blood. Every receptor here comes from a man over 45 with COVID-19, enrolled during active disease.

The chain couples TRBV5-6 to TRBJ1-1; TRBD1 agrees at 7 bases. This CDR3 has 13 amino acids. Per the germline V gene, CDR1 is SGHDT and CDR2 is YYEEEE. Trimming cost V 0 bases and J 10 bases; bases outside gene matches: 6. The DNA of the CDR3 is TGTGCCAGCAGCTTGGGGACAGGTTTCGGAGCTTTCTTT. The encoded protein is CASSLGTGFGAFF.

The V call is TRBV5-1, the J call TRBJ2-5; TRBD2 matches at 7 bases. Germline CDR1 SGHRS, CDR2 YFSETQ. The CDR3 is 14 residues long. After removal of 0 bases from V and 7 bases from J, the junction contained 6 bases not matched to a gene. The CDR3 protein is CASSLGRERVTQYF. The DNA for the CDR3 is TGCGCCAGCAGCTTGGGGCGGGAGCGGGTGACCCAGTACTTC.

The chain employs TRBV5-5 and TRBJ1-4; maybe TRBD1 (6 bases). Germline V lookup: CDR1 SGHKS, CDR2 YYEKEE (reference sequence). Trimming took 2 bases from V and 5 from J, leaving 10 bases between them. This CDR3 contains 14 residues. CDR3 nucleotide sequence: TGTGCCAGCAGCTTCTCAGGGGACAATGAAAAACTGTTTTTT. The encoded protein is CASSFSGDNEKLFF.

This chain uses TRBV9 with TRBJ2-7, with 8 bases matching TRBD2. CDR3 length: 16 residues. V shed 0 bases and J 4 bases; nucleotides not matched to a gene: 9. Germline CDR1 and CDR2: SGDLS and YYNGEE. For the CDR3, the DNA is TGTGCCAGCAGCGTAGATCCAGCGGGAGACGGTTACGAGCAGTACTTC. Protein product: CASSVDPAGDGYEQYF.

V gene TRBV7-2 combines with J gene TRBJ2-3; D ambiguous. Looked up from germline, CDR1 is SGHTA and CDR2 is FQGNSA. CDR3 length equals 14 residues. The V end lost 1 base, the J end lost 2 bases, and 7 bases lay between the germline ends. The CDR3 loop is CASSLDSSTDTQYF. The CDR3 DNA sequence: TGTGCCAGCAGCTTAGACTCATCCACAGATACGCAGTATTTT.

CDR3 sequence (DNA): TGTGCCAGCAGTCCCGAAGAGACCCAGTACTTC. Its protein is CASSPEETQYF. V usage is TRBV6-1 and J usage is TRBJ2-5, with D unresolved. The germline V gene has CDR1 MNHNS and CDR2 SASEGT. The CDR3 has 11 residues. The V gene lost 5 bases and the J gene lost 3 bases, with 4 bases spanning the gap.